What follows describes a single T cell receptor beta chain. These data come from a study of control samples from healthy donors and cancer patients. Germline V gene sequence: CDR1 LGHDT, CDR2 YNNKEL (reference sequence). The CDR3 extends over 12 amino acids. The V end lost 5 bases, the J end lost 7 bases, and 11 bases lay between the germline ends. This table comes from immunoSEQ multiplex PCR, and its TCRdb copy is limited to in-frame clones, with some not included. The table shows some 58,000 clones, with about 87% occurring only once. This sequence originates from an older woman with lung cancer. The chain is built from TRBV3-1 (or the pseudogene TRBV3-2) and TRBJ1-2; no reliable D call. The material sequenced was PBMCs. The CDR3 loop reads CASSSISGGYTF. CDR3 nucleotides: TGTGCCAGCAGCTCAATTAGTGGTGGCTACACCTTC.